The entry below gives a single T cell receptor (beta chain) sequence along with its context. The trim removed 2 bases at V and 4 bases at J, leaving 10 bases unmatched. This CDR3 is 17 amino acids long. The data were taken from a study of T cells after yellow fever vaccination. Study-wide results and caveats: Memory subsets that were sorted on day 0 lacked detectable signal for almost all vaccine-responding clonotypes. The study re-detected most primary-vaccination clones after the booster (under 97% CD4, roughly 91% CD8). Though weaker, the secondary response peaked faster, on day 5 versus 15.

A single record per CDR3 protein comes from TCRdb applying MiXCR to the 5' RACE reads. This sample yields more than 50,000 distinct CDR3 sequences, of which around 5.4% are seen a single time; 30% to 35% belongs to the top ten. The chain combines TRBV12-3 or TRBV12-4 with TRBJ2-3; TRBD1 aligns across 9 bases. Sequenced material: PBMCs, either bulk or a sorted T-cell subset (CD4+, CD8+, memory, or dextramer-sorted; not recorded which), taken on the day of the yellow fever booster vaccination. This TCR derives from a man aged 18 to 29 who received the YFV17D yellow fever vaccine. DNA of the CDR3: TGTGCCAGCAGTTTATTCCCCCCGGGACAGGGTCCAGATACGCAGTATTTT. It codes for CASSLFPPGQGPDTQYF.